One sample yielded the 6 T cell receptor beta chains listed below, sequenced in a study of technical replicates of blood from several donors. Generated by immunoSEQ multiplex PCR, the TCRdb table keeps only in-frame clones and is missing some. The data contain 9,500 to 15,000 clones, roughly 92% of them seen just once; the ten biggest clones take up about 8%. Sequences were obtained from PBMCs. The receptors were sampled from a human donor in good health.

This chain joins TRBV4-2 and TRBJ2-1, with 13 positions matching TRBD2. V gave up 3 bases and J gave up 0 bases; unmatched junction bases: 17. The CDR3 covers 22 residues. Per the germline V gene, CDR1 is LGHNA and CDR2 is YNFKEQ. The CDR3 coding sequence is TGTGCCAGCAGCCATGTAAAAGGGATCGGCAGGACTAGCGGGAGCTCCTACAATGAGCAGTTCTTC. Protein product: CASSHVKGIGRTSGSSYNEQFF.

This clone was observed once. CDR3 amino acids: CASSLPPNGSYEQYF. CDR3 sequence (DNA): TGCGCCAGCAGCCTCCCCCCTAATGGGAGCTACGAGCAGTACTTC. The V and J genes are TRBV5-1 and TRBJ2-7; TRBD2 might be the D (5 bases). Trimming cost V 4 bases and J 3 bases, with 17 bases left between them. The CDR3 runs to 15 residues. Germline V gene data show CDR1 as SGHRS and CDR2 as YFSETQ.

V usage is TRBV30 and J usage is TRBJ2-7, with 8 bases aligning to TRBD2. Unmatched junction bases numbered 12, after V lost 2 bases and J lost 0 bases. Germline-derived CDR1 and CDR2 are GTSNPN and SVGIG (reference sequence). The CDR3 loop spans 17 amino acids. CDR3 loop: CAWSTTPRGGGSYEQYF. DNA for the CDR3: TGTGCCTGGAGTACCACGCCCCGGGGGGGCGGCTCCTACGAGCAGTACTTC.

The rearrangement links TRBV11-2 to TRBJ2-7; the match to TRBD2 covers 13 bases. This CDR3 has 15 amino acids. Germline CDR1 is SGHAT and CDR2 is FQNNGV. J gave up 6 bases and V 4 bases, and 6 bases lay outside the gene matches. In DNA form, the CDR3 reads TGTGCCAGCAGCTCCAGACTAGCGGGAGGAGCCGAGCAGTACTTC. Encoded protein: CASSSRLAGGAEQYF.

The genes are TRBV5-1 and TRBJ2-5; weak D call: TRBD1 (6 bases). V shed 0 bases and J shed 5 bases, with 8 bases lying between them. The V gene's germline CDR1 is SGHRS and CDR2 YFSETQ. This CDR3 has 13 residues. CDR3 nucleotides: TGCGCCAGCAGCTTGGGGGGGCCGGAGACCCAGTACTTC. It yields the protein CASSLGGPETQYF. Variable domain in full (rest from reference TRBV5-1 and TRBJ2-5): KAGVTQTPRYLIKTRGQQVTLSCSPISGHRSVSWYQQTPGQGLQFLFEYFSETQRNKGNFPGRFSGRQFSNSRSEMNVSTLELGDSALYLCASSLGGPETQYFGPGTRLLVL.

The chain has TRBV27 and TRBJ2-3, with 13 bases aligning to TRBD2. Germline values: CDR1 MNHEY, CDR2 SMNVEV (reference sequence). The CDR3 totals 18 residues. V was clipped by 6 bases and J by 6 bases; unmatched bases: 15. The CDR3 loop is CASRPILLAGGQFDTQYF. CDR3 in DNA: TGTGCCAGCAGGCCAATCTTACTAGCGGGAGGGCAGTTCGATACGCAGTATTTT.